Below, 28 T cell receptor beta chains from the same sample are listed, as sequenced in a study of cytomegalovirus exposure and HLA in healthy donors. PCR primers comprised 60 Vbeta and 13 Jbeta primers. Sequencing was performed with immunoSEQ multiplex PCR; in TCRdb, only in-frame clones are kept and a portion is missing. The table has 85,000 to 130,000 clones, more than 75% seen once; the top ten hold about 4.2%. The sequenced sample consisted of PBMCs. The receptors come from a woman aged 45 to 65 in good health and CMV-seropositive.

The rearrangement uses TRBV9 and TRBJ2-7; the match to TRBD1 covers 8 bases. The junction had 2 bases not matched to a gene; V was cut back by 0 bases and J by 0 bases. Germline V lookup: CDR1 SGDLS, CDR2 YYNGEE. The CDR3 is made up of 15 amino acids. Written as DNA, the CDR3 is TGTGCCAGCAGCGTAGGGGGGACAGGCTCCTACGAGCAGTACTTC. This encodes CASSVGGTGSYEQYF.

This chain links TRBV5-1 with TRBJ2-5, with 12 bases that match TRBD2. The CDR3 totals 20 residues. With 3 bases clipped from V and 1 base from J, the junction kept 16 bases outside the gene matches. Germline loops: CDR1 SGHRS, CDR2 YFSETQ. CDR3 bases: TGCGCCAGCAGCTCCGGACTAGCGGGGATACTAAAGGCCCTCCAAGAGACCCAGTACTTC. This encodes CASSSGLAGILKALQETQYF.

This sequence joins TRBV5-1 and TRBJ2-1; TRBD2 matches at 11 bases. In germline, CDR1 is SGHRS, CDR2 YFSETQ. The CDR3 is made up of 16 amino acids. V dropped 5 bases and J dropped 7; count of bases not matched to a gene: 11. CDR3 bases: TGCGCCAGCAGAATCCGGCTAGCGGGAGGAAGGAATGAGCAGTTCTTC. Translated: CASRIRLAGGRNEQFF.

The rearrangement uses TRBV5-1 and TRBJ1-4; 7 bases map to TRBD1. Germline V gene lookup returns CDR1 SGHRS and CDR2 YFSETQ. V dropped 4 bases and J dropped 5; count of bases not matched to a gene: 8. The CDR3 is 15 amino acids. CDR3 protein: CASSPRQGANEKLFF. The CDR3 DNA follows: TGCGCCAGCAGCCCCCGACAGGGTGCAAATGAAAAACTGTTTTTT.

The V call is TRBV10-3, the J call TRBJ2-1; 8 nucleotides align to TRBD2. The CDR3 has 15 amino acids. Trimming took 6 bases from V and 14 from J; bases not matched to a gene: 18. CDR1 is ENHRY, CDR2 SYGVKD, per germline. This CDR3 is CAIRTGLVREHTEFF. The CDR3 DNA follows: TGTGCCATCAGGACGGGACTAGTGAGGGAACATACGGAGTTCTTC.

This chain connects TRBV5-6 to TRBJ2-2, with D hard to call. Trimming cost V 4 bases and J 4 bases, with 11 bases left between them. The CDR3 runs 14 residues. Germline V gene data show CDR1 as SGHDT and CDR2 as YYEEEE. This chain's CDR3 is CASSPPRSTGELFF. The CDR3 DNA follows: TGTGCCAGCAGCCCTCCCCGGAGCACCGGGGAGCTGTTTTTT.

This clone was recorded once. The rearrangement links TRBV4-1 to TRBJ2-7; 11 bases fit TRBD2. The CDR3 runs to 16 residues. Germline V gives CDR1 MGHRA, CDR2 YSYEKL. J gave up 2 bases and V 0 bases, and 3 bases lay outside the gene matches. CDR3 nucleotides: TGCGCCAGCAGCCAAGAGAATAGCGGGAGGGCCTACGAGCAGTACTTC. Its translation is CASSQENSGRAYEQYF.

CDR3: CASSVDGDYNEQFF. The CDR3 coding sequence is TGTGCCAGCAGCGTAGACGGGGACTACAATGAGCAGTTCTTC. The genes are TRBV9 and TRBJ2-1; D may be TRBD2 (5 bases). The CDR3 runs 14 residues. Germline V gives CDR1 SGDLS, CDR2 YYNGEE. Trimming took 0 bases from V and 3 from J, leaving 7 bases between them.

In its sample, this clone was seen once. V gene TRBV6-6 combines with J gene TRBJ2-5; TRBD1 agrees at 7 bases. The J call is doubtful: the DNA matches TRBJ2-7 better. CDR1 MNHNY and CDR2 SVGAGI come from the germline V gene (reference sequence). The CDR3 spans 14 residues. The chain's CDR3 is CASSYTGQLYEQYF. DNA of the CDR3: TGTGCCAGCAGTTACACGGGACAGCTATACGAGCAGTACTTC.

The J gene is TRBJ1-1, the V gene TRBV27, with TRBD1 as a possible D gene (6 bases). V was trimmed by 0 bases and J by 4 bases, leaving 12 bases between them. Germline V CDR1 and CDR2: MNHEY, SMNVEV (reference sequence). CDR3 length: 15 amino acids. DNA of the CDR3: TGTGCCAGCAGTTTATCCCGTGGCAGGGGCACTGAAGCTTTCTTT. Its translation is CASSLSRGRGTEAFF.

This rearrangement joins TRBV6-6 to TRBJ2-2; D possibly corresponds to TRBD1 (7 bases). This CDR3 has 15 amino acids. The V and J ends lost 4 bases and 4 bases respectively, with 13 bases between them. Per the germline V gene, CDR1 is MNHNY and CDR2 is SVGAGI (reference sequence). CDR3 in amino acids: CASSSQGGGTGELFF. DNA for the CDR3: TGTGCCAGCAGTTCTCAGGGGGGTGGCACCGGGGAGCTGTTTTTT.

V usage is TRBV2 and J usage is TRBJ2-7; D is uncertain. Per germline, CDR1 SNHLY and CDR2 FYNNEI. The CDR3 is 10 residues long. The V gene lost 8 bases and the J gene lost 3 bases, with 5 bases spanning the gap. The CDR3 bases are TGTGCCAGCGGGCGCTACGAGCAGTACTTC. Encoded protein: CASGRYEQYF.

This clone was seen a few times. The chain links TRBV7-6 to TRBJ2-5; a possible D gene is TRBD2 (5 bases). From germline, CDR1 is SGHVS and CDR2 FNYEAQ. This CDR3 is built from 13 residues. Trimming pared 5 bases from V and 5 bases from J, leaving 12 bases between. The CDR3 DNA is TGTGCCAGCAGCACGTCTAGCTCGGAGACCCAGTACTTC. This sequence encodes CASSTSSSETQYF.

This clone has just a few counts. The rearrangement uses TRBV6-6 and TRBJ1-1; 7 nucleotides line up with TRBD1. The V segment lost 8 bases and the J segment 1 base; nucleotides outside the gene matches: 1. Germline values: CDR1 MNHNY, CDR2 SVGAGI (reference sequence). This CDR3 is built from 12 residues. Here the CDR3 DNA reads TGTGCCAGCGGACAGGAGAACACTGAAGCTTTCTTT. As protein: CASGQENTEAFF.

The chain recombines TRBV27 with TRBJ2-7; D is undetermined. Trimming took 3 bases from V and 0 from J, leaving 9 bases between them. The CDR3 spans 14 residues. Germline V gene lookup returns CDR1 MNHEY and CDR2 SMNVEV (reference sequence). The DNA of the CDR3 is TGTGCCAGCAGTTTTGCGGCATCCTCCTACGAGCAGTACTTC. It specifies CASSFAASSYEQYF.

V usage is TRBV6-5 and J usage is TRBJ1-2; 8 bases are shared with TRBD1. The V gene's germline CDR1 is MNHEY and CDR2 SVGAGI. V was pared by 5 bases and J by 3 bases, with 8 bases of the junction left unmatched. CDR3 length equals 15 residues. The CDR3 protein is CASSGPGTGHYGYTF. The CDR3 DNA is TGTGCCAGCAGTGGCCCCGGGACAGGACACTATGGCTACACCTTC.

The CDR3 DNA is TGTGCCAGCAGTACACAGGGGAATGTGGACGAGCAGTACTTC. Protein: CASSTQGNVDEQYF. The chain employs TRBV7-9 and TRBJ2-7; 7 bases align to TRBD1. There are 14 residues in the CDR3. The germline V gene encodes CDR1 SEHNR and CDR2 FQNEAQ (reference sequence). The V segment lost 6 bases and the J segment 5 bases; nucleotides outside the gene matches: 10.

This clone was observed a handful of times. The chain employs TRBV5-5 and TRBJ2-5, with 8 bases matching TRBD2. Germline V gives CDR1 SGHKS, CDR2 YYEKEE (reference sequence). The CDR3 length is 16 residues. V dropped 3 bases and J dropped 5; count of bases not matched to a gene: 12. The CDR3 bases are TGTGCCAGCAGCTCAAATCAGCGGGAGAGATGGGAGACCCAGTACTTC. Translating gives CASSSNQRERWETQYF.

The CDR3 here is CSVSGLLGLNEQFF. The CDR3 region has the DNA TGCAGCGTGTCGGGACTTTTGGGACTCAATGAGCAGTTCTTC. The V call is TRBV29-1, the J call TRBJ2-1; TRBD2 is a possible D gene (6 bases). The CDR3 has 14 amino acids. Trimming removed 6 bases at V and 6 bases at J, with 18 bases between. Germline lookup yields CDR1 SQVTM and CDR2 ANQGSEA.

The V call is TRBV13, the J call TRBJ2-7; 11 bases agree with TRBD2. The CDR3 contains 16 residues. J gave up 0 bases and V 5 bases, and 6 bases lay outside the gene matches. Germline assignment: CDR1 PRHDT and CDR2 FYEKMQ (reference sequence). The CDR3: CASSPGLAVSSYEQYF. Here the CDR3 DNA reads TGTGCCAGCAGCCCGGGACTAGCGGTAAGCTCCTACGAGCAGTACTTC. Full variable domain (missing parts from reference TRBV13 and TRBJ2-7): AAGVIQSPRHLIKEKRETATLKCYPIPRHDTVYWYQQGPGQDPQFLISFYEKMQSDKGSIPDRFSAQQFSDYHSELNMSSLELGDSALYFCASSPGLAVSSYEQYFGPGTRLTVT.

The chain employs TRBV2 and TRBJ2-1; the match to TRBD2 covers 7 bases. This CDR3 region has 17 residues. Germline trimming cut 6 bases from V and 10 bases from J; bases unmatched to any gene: 21. CDR1 is SNHLY, CDR2 FYNNEI, per germline. The CDR3 here is CASRDLLMGGIADEQFF. The CDR3, as DNA: TGTGCCAGCAGGGATCTTTTAATGGGGGGGATTGCCGACGAGCAGTTCTTC.

This chain uses TRBV14 with TRBJ1-2; 7 bases match TRBD1. The CDR3 length is 16 residues. V shed 2 bases, J shed 6 bases, and the junction held 12 bases outside the gene matches. CDR1 SGHDN and CDR2 FVKESK come from the germline V gene. The CDR3 sequence: CASSQQSRGRPHGYTF. The CDR3 nucleotides are TGTGCCAGCAGCCAACAGTCAAGGGGGCGCCCCCATGGCTACACCTTC.

V is TRBV5-5 and J is TRBJ2-2; 8 positions agree with TRBD1. The germline V gene encodes CDR1 SGHKS and CDR2 YYEKEE (reference sequence). The CDR3 runs 16 residues. V dropped 3 bases and J dropped 3; count of bases not matched to a gene: 7. The CDR3 sequence: CASSSTTGGYTGELFF. In DNA, the CDR3 is TGTGCCAGCAGCTCTACCACAGGGGGTTACACCGGGGAGCTGTTTTTT.

The chain joins TRBV27 to TRBJ1-2; 10 bases are shared with TRBD1. Germline V CDR1 and CDR2: MNHEY, SMNVEV (reference sequence). This CDR3 has 15 residues. The junction had 7 bases not matched to a gene; V was cut back by 5 bases and J by 4 bases. Written as DNA, the CDR3 is TGTGCCAGCAGTCAACGACAGGGGGCCGGCTATGGCTACACCTTC. Amino acids: CASSQRQGAGYGYTF.

This chain uses TRBV30 with TRBJ1-3; D unresolved. The CDR3 totals 13 residues. Germline CDR1 and CDR2: GTSNPN and SVGIG (reference sequence). The CDR3: CAYGLGSGNTIYF. CDR3 nucleotide sequence: TGTGCTTACGGACTGGGCTCTGGAAACACCATATATTTT.

The V gene is TRBV19, the J gene TRBJ2-1; TRBD2 agrees at 8 bases. After removal of 4 bases from V and 9 bases from J, the junction contained 2 bases not matched to a gene. CDR1 is LNHDA, CDR2 SQIVND, per germline (reference sequence). This CDR3 is 12 amino acids long. The CDR3 coding sequence is TGTGCCAGTAGTAGGGCGGGGGGTGAGCAGTTCTTC. The encoded protein is CASSRAGGEQFF.

The chain recombines TRBV30 with TRBJ2-5; 8 nucleotides agree with TRBD2. CDR1 is GTSNPN and CDR2 is SVGIG in the germline V gene (reference sequence). V was clipped by 0 bases and J by 4 bases; unmatched bases: 4. The CDR3 totals 14 residues. Here the CDR3 DNA reads TGTGCCTGGAGTGTACGTAGCGGGGTAGAGACCCAGTACTTC. Translation gives CAWSVRSGVETQYF.

V and J are TRBV2 and TRBJ2-7; 11 positions agree with TRBD2. Germline V gene sequence: CDR1 SNHLY, CDR2 FYNNEI. Trimming at V came to 5 bases and at J to 5 bases, leaving 5 bases not matched to a gene. The CDR3 is 14 amino acids. The CDR3 DNA follows: TGTGCCAGCAGTTTAACTAGCGGGAGAGACGAGCAGTACTTC. The encoded protein is CASSLTSGRDEQYF.